The clone carrying this T cell receptor beta chain showed up just a few times. The antigen is unknown. This entry comes from a study of T-cell memory formation after mild COVID-19. Overall study: TCR clusters largely stayed donor specific.

MiXCR, applied by TCRdb to the 5' RACE reads, yields one record per CDR3 protein. The data contain 300,000 to 400,000 distinct CDR3 sequences, roughly 13% of them seen just once; the ten biggest clones take up 22%. General study findings and limits: Contracting clones, day 15 to 85, had balanced CD4/CD8, and later expanders favored CD4+. The authors did not confirm SARS-CoV-2 specificity of second-wave clones peaking day 37.

Input material: PBMCs or a T cell subset sorted from them (not recorded which). The source is a man between 18 and 35 years old who had mild COVID-19 (a few samples of this study predate the infection). Cell type and time point are not known.

The CDR3 loop is CAISGRTGEIGTDTQYF. CDR3 nucleotide sequence: TGTGCCATCAGTGGTCGGACAGGGGAGATTGGGACAGATACGCAGTATTTT. The rearrangement links TRBV10-3 to TRBJ2-3; 9 bases fit TRBD1. J lost 3 bases, V lost 4 bases, and 11 bases had no gene match. The CDR3 has 17 amino acids. Per germline, CDR1 ENHRY and CDR2 SYGVKD.